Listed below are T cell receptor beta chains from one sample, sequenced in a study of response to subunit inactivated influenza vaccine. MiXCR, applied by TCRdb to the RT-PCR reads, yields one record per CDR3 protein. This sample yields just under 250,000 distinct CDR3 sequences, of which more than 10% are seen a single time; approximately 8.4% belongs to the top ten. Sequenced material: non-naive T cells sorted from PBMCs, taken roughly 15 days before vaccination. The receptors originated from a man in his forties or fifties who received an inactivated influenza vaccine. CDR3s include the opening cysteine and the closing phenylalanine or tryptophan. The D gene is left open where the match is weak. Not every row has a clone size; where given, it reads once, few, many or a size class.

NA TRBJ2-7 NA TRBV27 CASRRTGSYEQYF TGTGCCAGCAGGAGGACGGGCTCCTACGAGCAGTACTTC
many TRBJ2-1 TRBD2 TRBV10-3 CAITPGLAGANEQFF TGTGCCATCACCCCTGGACTAGCGGGAGCTAATGAGCAGTTCTTC
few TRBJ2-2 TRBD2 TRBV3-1 CASSQRLAGVGELFF TGTGCCAGCAGCCAGCGCCTAGCGGGAGTCGGGGAGCTGTTTTTT
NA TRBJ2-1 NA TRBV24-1 CATSAIGGEQFF TGTGCCACCAGTGCCATCGGTGGAGAGCAGTTCTTC
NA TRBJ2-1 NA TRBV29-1 CSVHEKRSYNEQFF TGCAGCGTACACGAGAAAAGGTCCTACAATGAGCAGTTCTTC
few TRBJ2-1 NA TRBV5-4 CASHREDEQFF TGTGCCAGCCATCGGGAAGATGAGCAGTTCTTC
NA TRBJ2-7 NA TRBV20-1 CSARSPGRVGPGYEQYF TGCAGTGCTAGATCCCCTGGCAGGGTGGGACCGGGCTACGAGCAGTACTTC
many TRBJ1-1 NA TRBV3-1 CASSQAGGARTEAFF TGTGCCAGCAGCCAAGCCGGGGGGGCGAGGACTGAAGCTTTCTTT
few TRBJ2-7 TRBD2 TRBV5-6 CASSFSGGFYEQYF TGTGCCAGCAGCTTTAGCGGGGGGTTCTACGAGCAGTACTTC
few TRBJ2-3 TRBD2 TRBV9 CASSGGTSGRDTQYF TGTGCCAGCAGCGGGGGGACTAGCGGGAGAGATACGCAGTATTTT
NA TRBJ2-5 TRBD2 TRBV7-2 CASSPRTSGTGETQYF TGTGCCAGCAGCCCAAGGACTAGCGGGACAGGAGAGACCCAGTACTTC
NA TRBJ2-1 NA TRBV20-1 CSARDAGPQFF TGCAGTGCTAGAGATGCCGGGCCTCAGTTCTTC
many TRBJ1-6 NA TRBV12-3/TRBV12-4 CASSLGTDNSPLHF TGTGCCAGCAGTCTCGGGACCGACAATTCACCCCTCCACTTT
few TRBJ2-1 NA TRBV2 CASNIGPYNEQFF TGTGCCAGCAATATCGGCCCCTACAATGAGCAGTTCTTC
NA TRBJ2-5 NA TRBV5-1 CASSLRADKETQYF TGCGCCAGCAGCTTGAGGGCAGATAAAGAGACCCAGTACTTC
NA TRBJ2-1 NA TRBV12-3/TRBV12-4 CASARALYEQFF TGTGCCAGCGCCCGAGCGTTGTATGAGCAGTTCTTC
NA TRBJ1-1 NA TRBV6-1 CASSVVDGREAFF TGTGCCAGCAGTGTGGTGGACGGGAGAGAAGCTTTCTTT
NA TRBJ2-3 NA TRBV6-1 CASRRLVAHTDTQYF TGTGCCAGCAGGCGACTAGTAGCCCACACAGATACGCAGTATTTT
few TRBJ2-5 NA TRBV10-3 CAIRGEQFYQETQYF TGTGCCATCCGGGGAGAACAGTTCTACCAAGAGACCCAGTACTTC
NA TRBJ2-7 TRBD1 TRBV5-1 CASSYGQGAWEQYF TGCGCCAGCAGCTATGGACAGGGGGCTTGGGAGCAGTACTTC
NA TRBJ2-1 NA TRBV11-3 CASSLEGTGTYNEQFF TGTGCCAGCAGCTTAGAGGGTACGGGAACCTACAATGAGCAGTTCTTC
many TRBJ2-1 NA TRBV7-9 CASSLVNNEQFF TGTGCCAGCAGCTTAGTTAACAATGAGCAGTTCTTC
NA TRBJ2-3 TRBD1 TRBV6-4 CASSDSQGATDTQYF TGTGCCAGCAGTGACTCTCAGGGGGCAACAGATACGCAGTATTTT
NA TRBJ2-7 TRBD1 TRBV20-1 CSARDKARGIF TGCAGTGCTAGAGACAAGGCCAGGGGGATCTTC
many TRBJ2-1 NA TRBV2 CASSDLLVGNEQFF TGTGCCAGCAGTGACCTTCTCGTGGGCAATGAGCAGTTCTTC
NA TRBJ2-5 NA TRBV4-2 CASSQEWRGGETQYF TGTGCCAGCAGCCAAGAGTGGAGGGGAGGAGAGACCCAGTACTTC
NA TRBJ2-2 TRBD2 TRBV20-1 CSASRRGRPPGELFF TGCAGTGCTAGTAGGCGCGGGAGGCCCCCCGGGGAGCTGTTTTTT
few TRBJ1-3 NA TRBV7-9 CASSLKQGLSF TGTGCCAGCAGCTTAAAACAGGGTTTAAGCTTT
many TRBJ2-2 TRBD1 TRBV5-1 CASSLGQGPGELFF TGCGCCAGCAGCTTGGGACAGGGGCCCGGGGAGCTGTTTTTT
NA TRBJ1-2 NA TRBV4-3 CASSQKRGYGYTF TGCGCCAGCAGCCAAAAGAGGGGGTATGGCTACACCTTC
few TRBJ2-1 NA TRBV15 CATSRTGAYYNEQFF TGTGCCACCAGCAGAACGGGGGCCTACTACAATGAGCAGTTCTTC
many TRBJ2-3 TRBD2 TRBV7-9 CASSPRGLAGADTQYF TGTGCCAGCAGCCCCCGGGGACTAGCGGGGGCAGATACGCAGTATTTT
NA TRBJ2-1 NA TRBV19 CASSFQGNTPEQFF TGTGCCAGTAGTTTCCAGGGGAATACTCCTGAGCAGTTCTTC
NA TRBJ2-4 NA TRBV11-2 CASSLDAKGRGVAKNIQYF TGTGCCAGCAGCTTAGATGCTAAGGGCAGGGGGGTAGCCAAAAACATTCAGTACTTC
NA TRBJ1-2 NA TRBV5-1 CASSLVGLGYTF TGCGCCAGCAGCTTGGTAGGGTTAGGCTACACCTTC
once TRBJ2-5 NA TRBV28 CASSHPRYQETQYF TGTGCCAGCAGCCATCCTAGGTACCAAGAGACCCAGTACTTC
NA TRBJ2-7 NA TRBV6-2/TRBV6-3 CASSYGANYEQYF TGTGCCAGCAGTTACGGAGCGAACTACGAGCAGTACTTC
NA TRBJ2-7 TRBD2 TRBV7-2 CASSLGGASGSFYEQYF TGTGCCAGCAGCTTAGGAGGGGCTAGCGGGAGCTTTTACGAGCAGTACTTC
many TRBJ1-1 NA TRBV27 CASSFIRNTEAFF TGTGCCAGCAGTTTTATCCGCAACACTGAAGCTTTCTTT
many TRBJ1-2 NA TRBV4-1 CASSQDQSVPYGYTF TGCGCCAGCAGCCAAGATCAATCCGTGCCCTATGGCTACACCTTC
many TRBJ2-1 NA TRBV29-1 CSHSGTDYNEQFF TGCAGTCACTCCGGGACGGACTACAATGAGCAGTTCTTC
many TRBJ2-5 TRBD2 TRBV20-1 CSASGASGSQETQYF TGCAGTGCTAGTGGGGCTAGCGGGTCTCAAGAGACCCAGTACTTC
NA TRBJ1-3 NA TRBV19 CASSIDAPGTSGNTIYF TGTGCCAGTAGTATAGACGCACCCGGGACCTCTGGAAACACCATATATTTT
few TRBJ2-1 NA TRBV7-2 CASSLAILTVGGYNEQFF TGTGCCAGCAGCTTAGCGATTTTGACAGTTGGGGGTTACAATGAGCAGTTCTTC
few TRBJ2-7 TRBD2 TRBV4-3 CASSQNSGRAREQYF TGCGCCAGCAGCCAAAATAGCGGGAGGGCCAGGGAGCAGTACTTC
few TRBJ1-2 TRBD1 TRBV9 CASSETTGHGYTF TGTGCCAGCAGCGAGACGACAGGGCATGGCTACACCTTC
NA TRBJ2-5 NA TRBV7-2 CASSFRTAQETQYF TGTGCCAGCAGCTTCAGAACAGCTCAAGAGACCCAGTACTTC
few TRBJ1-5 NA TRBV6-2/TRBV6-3 CASSPDGENQPQHF TGTGCCAGCAGCCCCGACGGGGAGAATCAGCCCCAGCATTTT
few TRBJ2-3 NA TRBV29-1 CSVEIDTDTQYF TGCAGCGTTGAAATTGACACAGATACGCAGTATTTT
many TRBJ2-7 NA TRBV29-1 CSTSDSFSSYEQYF TGCAGTACCAGTGACAGTTTTTCATCCTACGAGCAGTACTTC
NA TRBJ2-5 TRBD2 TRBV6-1 CASRRGGAETQYF TGTGCCAGCAGGCGCGGGGGGGCAGAGACCCAGTACTTC
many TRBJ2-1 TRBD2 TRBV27 CASSLPSGGADYNEQFF TGTGCCAGCAGTTTACCTAGCGGGGGGGCAGATTACAATGAGCAGTTCTTC